The TCR beta chain described here comes from a study of shared clonotypes between healthy human individuals. Overall study findings and caveats: A few donors had roughly 5.2% of their naive CD4 clonotypes in common.

CD8 memory comprised CD45RO+ plus CCR7-negative CD45RA+ TemRA cells. Approximately 200 ng DNA, tens of thousands of T cell genomes, went into each sorted-subset replicate PCR. This table comes from immunoSEQ multiplex PCR, and its TCRdb copy is limited to in-frame clones, with some not included. Of 650,000 to 700,000 clones in the sample, less than 95% were seen once. Regarding this clone: Antigen specificity is unknown.

V lost 2 bases and J lost 3, with 8 bases in between. The CDR3 runs to 13 residues. From germline, CDR1 is MNHEY and CDR2 SMNVEV (reference sequence). The rearrangement uses TRBV27 and TRBJ2-7; D not resolved. The origin of this receptor is a man between 18 and 35 years old in good health. Some clones in this sample may be carry-over from other donors' samples. Sample: memory CD8+ T cells from PBMCs. The subset was: CD45RO+ cells pooled with CCR7-negative TemRA cells. CDR3 DNA sequence: TGTGCCAGCAGTTTAGCCCCTCTCTACGAGCAGTACTTC. It is translated as CASSLAPLYEQYF.